This TCR beta chain is from a study of glioma-infiltrating T cells after dendritic cell vaccination. The ends lost 4 bases at V and 5 bases at J; junction bases unmatched: 4. Germline V gene lookup returns CDR1 MGHRA and CDR2 YSYEKL. The CDR3 consists of 16 residues. Time point of the sample: after dendritic cell vaccination, including at tumor progression/relapse. Sequenced by immunoSEQ multiplex PCR; TCRdb stores in-frame clones only, minus some. Counted here are 50,000 to 55,000 clones, around 91% occurring once; the ten biggest clones make up roughly 5.4%. The chain employs TRBV4-1 and TRBJ2-3; TRBD2 matches 15 bases. This clonotype originated in a human donor with glioblastoma. Here the sequenced sample was blood, taken after dendritic cell vaccination. The DNA of the CDR3 is TGCGCCAGCAGCCCCCGGACTAGCGGGAGGGTAGATACGCAGTATTTT. It specifies CASSPRTSGRVDTQYF.